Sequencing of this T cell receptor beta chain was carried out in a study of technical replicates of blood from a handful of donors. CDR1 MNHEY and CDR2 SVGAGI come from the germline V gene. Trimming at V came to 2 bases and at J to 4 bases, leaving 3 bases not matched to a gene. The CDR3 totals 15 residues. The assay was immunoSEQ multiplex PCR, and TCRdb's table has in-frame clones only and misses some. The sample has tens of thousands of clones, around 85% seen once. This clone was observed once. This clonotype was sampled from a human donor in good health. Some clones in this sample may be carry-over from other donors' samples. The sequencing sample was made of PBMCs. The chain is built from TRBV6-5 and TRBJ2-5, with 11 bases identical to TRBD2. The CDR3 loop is CASSYGTSGTETQYF. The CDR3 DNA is TGTGCCAGCAGTTACGGGACTAGCGGAACAGAGACCCAGTACTTC.